Following are 21 T cell receptor beta chains from one sample sequenced in a study of cytomegalovirus exposure and HLA in healthy donors. Both 60 Vbeta primers and 13 Jbeta primers went into the PCR. Assay: immunoSEQ multiplex PCR; the TCRdb copy retains only in-frame clones and omits some. The sample holds about 85,000 clones; 70% to 80% are singletons and the top ten take roughly 25%. Sample: PBMCs. The receptor source for this set is a woman between 50 and 59 years old in good health and CMV-seropositive.

The gene calls are TRBV7-8 and TRBJ2-5, with a weak D call TRBD2 (6 bases). The DNA end favors TRBJ2-7, so the J call may be wrong. The CDR3 is made up of 15 amino acids. CDR1 and CDR2 (germline): SGHVS, FQNEAQ. The CDR3 region has the DNA TGTGCCAGCAGCCCGAGACTAGAAGCAATCTACGAGCAGTACTTC. It is translated as CASSPRLEAIYEQYF.

This chain connects TRBV11-2 to TRBJ1-2; TRBD1 might be the D (6 bases). In germline, CDR1 is SGHAT, CDR2 FQNNGV. The CDR3 covers 14 residues. V was clipped by 5 bases and J by 4 bases, with 14 bases between them. This CDR3 reads CASSPRTAPYGYTF. CDR3 nucleotides: TGTGCCAGCAGCCCGAGGACAGCTCCCTATGGCTACACCTTC.

The chain links TRBV19 to TRBJ1-5; 7 nucleotides align to TRBD1. With 3 bases clipped from V and 2 bases from J, the junction kept 7 bases outside the gene matches. The CDR3 sequence is 16 residues long. In germline, CDR1 is LNHDA, CDR2 SQIVND (reference sequence). The CDR3 spells CASSIPTGRRNQPQHF. CDR3 nucleotides: TGTGCCAGTAGTATCCCGACAGGGCGCCGCAATCAGCCCCAGCATTTT.

The chain carries TRBV15 and TRBJ2-1, with 11 bases aligning to TRBD2. This CDR3 contains 18 residues. The ends lost 5 bases at V and 0 bases at J; junction bases unmatched: 9. Germline V lookup: CDR1 LNHNV, CDR2 YYDKDF (reference sequence). In DNA, the CDR3 is TGTGCCACCAGCGGCCGGACTAGCGGGTCCAGCTCCTACAATGAGCAGTTCTTC. It yields the protein CATSGRTSGSSSYNEQFF.

In regard to this clone: One junction end disagrees with the germline gene, perhaps due to a read error. CDR3 residues: CSSRTGGGADTQYF. The CDR3 nucleotides read TGTTCCAGCAGGACCGGGGGAGGGGCAGATACGCAGTATTTT. The rearrangement joins TRBV7-9 to TRBJ2-3; 7 nucleotides line up with TRBD2. The germline gives CDR1 SEHNR, CDR2 FQNEAQ (reference sequence). CDR3 length: 14 residues.

V usage is TRBV2 and J usage is TRBJ2-6; D remains unclear. Trimming stripped 5 bases from V and 0 bases from J, with 5 bases between. CDR1 is SNHLY, CDR2 FYNNEI, per germline. The CDR3 length is 14 residues. CDR3: CASSYSSGANVLTF. The CDR3, as DNA: TGTGCCAGCAGTTATAGCTCTGGGGCCAACGTCCTGACTTTC.

Details on this clone: Its ends do not fully match the called genes, so a read error is possible. The V and J genes are TRBV14 and TRBJ1-3, with D hard to call. The germline CDR1 and CDR2 sequences are SGHDN and FVKESK. The CDR3 covers 13 residues. DNA of the CDR3: TGTGCCAGCAGCCAAGTCTGTGGAGACACCATATATTTT. This encodes CASSQVCGDTIYF. Full variable domain (remainder filled in from reference TRBV14 and TRBJ1-3): EAGVTQFPSHSVIEKGQTVTLRCDPISGHDNLYWYRRVMGKEIKFLLHFVKESKQDESGMPNNRFLAERTGGTYSTLKVQPAELEDSGVYFCASSQVCGDTIYFGEGSWLTVV.

The rearrangement uses TRBV10-2 and TRBJ2-5, with a possible D match to TRBD2 (6 bases). Trimming took 7 bases from V and 2 from J, leaving 41 bases between them. The CDR3 length is 23 residues. CDR1 is WSHSY and CDR2 is SAAADI in the germline V gene. The CDR3 nucleotides read TGCGCCAGCACCCTGAGGTCAGCGGGCCAGCCCCCTTTCCTAAACCCCCGGCAAGAGACCCAGTACTTC. Translation gives CASTLRSAGQPPFLNPRQETQYF.

The chain combines TRBV19 with TRBJ1-5, with D hard to call. The CDR3 contains 13 residues. Germline loops: CDR1 LNHDA, CDR2 SQIVND (reference sequence). The germline V and J ends were trimmed by 7 bases and 2 bases, with 9 bases remaining between them. The CDR3 reads CASISQGNQPQHF. DNA of the CDR3: TGTGCCAGTATCTCCCAGGGCAATCAGCCCCAGCATTTT. Looking up the rest from reference TRBV19 and TRBJ1-5 gives the full variable domain: DGGITQSPKYLFRKEGQNVTLSCEQNLNHDAMYWYRQDPGQGLRLIYYSQIVNDFQKGDIAEGYSVSREKKESFPLTVTSAQKNPTAFYLCASISQGNQPQHFGDGTRLSIL.

V gene TRBV6-4 combines with J gene TRBJ2-3; TRBD2 matches 16 bases. CDR1 and CDR2 (germline): MRHNA, SNTAGT. V lost 0 bases and J lost 1; bases outside the gene matches: 4. The CDR3 runs to 19 residues. The CDR3 DNA reads TGTGCCAGCAGTGACTCGGGGACTAGCGGGAGGGCTGGCACAGATACGCAGTATTTT. Protein sequence: CASSDSGTSGRAGTDTQYF.

The CDR3 DNA is TGTGCTAGTGGTTTGGGTCAGGGGGTATACAATGAGCAGTTCTTC. This codes for CASGLGQGVYNEQFF. V usage is TRBV12-5 and J usage is TRBJ2-1; 7 bases line up with TRBD1. This CDR3 has 15 amino acids. Germline trimming cut 1 base from V and 4 bases from J; bases unmatched to any gene: 4. CDR1 and CDR2 from the germline V gene are LGHNT and FRNRAP.

The chain uses TRBV6-4 and TRBJ2-7, with 7 bases identical to TRBD1. There are 15 residues in the CDR3. Germline V CDR1 and CDR2: MRHNA, SNTAGT. Losses at the gene ends were 5 bases for V and 5 bases for J; bases not matched to a gene: 12. Written as DNA, the CDR3 is TGTGCCAGCAGTTTGACAGGGTTGCCGTCGGACGAGCAGTACTTC. Protein product: CASSLTGLPSDEQYF.

J is TRBJ2-5 and V is TRBV30, with unresolved D. The CDR3 length is 12 residues. Trimming left V 0 bases short and J 5 bases short, with 7 bases between. From germline, CDR1 is GTSNPN and CDR2 SVGIG (reference sequence). CDR3: CAWSVLVETQYF. In DNA, the CDR3 is TGTGCCTGGAGTGTACTGGTGGAGACCCAGTACTTC.

The chain couples TRBV7-3 to TRBJ2-1; 7 bases fit TRBD2. J was trimmed by 9 bases and V by 4 bases; bases with no gene match: 9. Germline V gives CDR1 SGHTA, CDR2 FQGTGA. This CDR3 is built from 14 residues. Here the CDR3 reads CASSSGLGRGEQFF. In DNA, the CDR3 is TGTGCCAGCAGCTCAGGACTAGGAAGGGGTGAGCAGTTCTTC.

J is TRBJ2-5 and V is TRBV15; D is perhaps TRBD2 (6 bases). Matching the DNA end better, TRBJ2-7 makes the J call doubtful. This CDR3 comprises 15 residues. The germline V gene encodes CDR1 LNHNV and CDR2 YYDKDF (reference sequence). The CDR3 coding sequence is TGTGCCACCAGCAGAGATCGTGCGGAGGGGTACGAGCAGTACTTC. Translating gives CATSRDRAEGYEQYF.

V and J are TRBV4-2 and TRBJ1-5; D is ambiguous. This CDR3 is 16 amino acids long. The V and J ends lost 2 bases and 3 bases respectively, with 14 bases between them. In germline, CDR1 is LGHNA, CDR2 YNFKEQ. CDR3: CASSQSARDFNQPQHF. The CDR3 bases are TGTGCCAGCAGCCAATCCGCCCGGGATTTCAATCAGCCCCAGCATTTT.

The genes are TRBV29-1 and TRBJ1-2; D is possibly TRBD1 (6 bases). Germline CDR1 is SQVTM and CDR2 is ANQGSEA. V gave up 4 bases and J gave up 2 bases, with 11 bases separating them. CDR3 length equals 13 residues. The CDR3 reads CSVGTGSNYGYTF. DNA of the CDR3: TGCAGCGTTGGAACAGGGTCGAACTATGGCTACACCTTC.

This clone appeared a single time. V gene TRBV6-5 combines with J gene TRBJ1-3, with 7 bases aligning to TRBD1. With 7 bases clipped from V and 2 bases from J, the junction kept 8 bases outside the gene matches. Germline V gene lookup returns CDR1 MNHEY and CDR2 SVGAGI. This CDR3 comprises 15 residues. CDR3 in amino acids: CASNPRDSTGNTIYF. In DNA, the CDR3 is TGTGCCAGCAATCCCCGGGACAGTACTGGAAACACCATATATTTT.

J is TRBJ1-6 and V is TRBV6-1, with 9 bases that match TRBD1. The germline V gene encodes CDR1 MNHNS and CDR2 SASEGT. The CDR3 is 13 amino acids. V lost 6 bases to trimming and J lost 8 bases; unmatched junction nucleotides: 2. The DNA for the CDR3 is TGTGCCAGCAGGGGACAGGGCGATTCACCCCTCCACTTT. It is translated as CASRGQGDSPLHF.

The V call is TRBV11-2, the J call TRBJ2-5; 9 bases are a match to TRBD2. Germline values: CDR1 SGHAT, CDR2 FQNNGV. V was pared by 1 base and J by 4 bases, with 7 bases of the junction left unmatched. The CDR3 length is 16 residues. The CDR3 sequence: CASSLGLADEGETQYF. In DNA, the CDR3 is TGTGCCAGCAGCTTAGGACTAGCGGACGAGGGAGAGACCCAGTACTTC. The full variable domain, with the rest looked up from reference TRBV11-2 and TRBJ2-5, is EAGVAQSPRYKIIEKRQSVAFWCNPISGHATLYWYQQILGQGPKLLIQFQNNGVVDDSQLPKDRFSAERLKGVDSTLKIQPAKLEDSAVYLCASSLGLADEGETQYFGPGTRLLVL.

The V gene is TRBV27, the J gene TRBJ2-3; 7 bases line up with TRBD2. With 5 bases clipped from V and 5 bases from J, the junction kept 7 bases outside the gene matches. The CDR3 is 14 amino acids. Germline CDR1 reads MNHEY; CDR2 reads SMNVEV (reference sequence). The CDR3 DNA follows: TGTGCCAGCAGTCCTTTTACGGGGGGAGATACGCAGTATTTT. It encodes CASSPFTGGDTQYF.